This TCR beta chain was recorded in a study of cytomegalovirus exposure and HLA in healthy donors. Vbeta (60) and Jbeta (13) primers were used in the PCR. The protocol was immunoSEQ multiplex PCR, while the TCRdb copy is restricted to in-frame clones and leaves out a portion. The sample contains about 140,000 clones, around 80% of which appear only once. Germline CDR1 reads SQVTM; CDR2 reads ANQGSEA. There are 12 residues in the CDR3. Trimming removed 3 bases from V and 6 bases from J, with 12 bases in between. This clonotype originated in an older woman in good health and CMV-seropositive. Sequencing was done on a sample of PBMCs. The chain links TRBV29-1 to TRBJ2-7; D remains ambiguous. CDR3 DNA sequence: TGCAGCGTTGAGGGCACAAAGCTCGAGCAGTACTTC. This sequence encodes CSVEGTKLEQYF.